Listed here are 4 T cell receptor beta chains from one sample, sequenced in a study of blood T cell repertoires in COVID-19. Profiling relied on immunoSEQ multiplex PCR, and the TCRdb table lists in-frame clones only, not all of them. The repertoire holds about 130,000 clones, approximately 90% seen once, with about a tenth in the top ten. Specimen: peripheral blood. The receptors originated from a man aged 45-65 years with acute or convalescent COVID-19.

This chain links TRBV6-6 with TRBJ1-5, with TRBD1 matching 7 bases. This CDR3 has 16 residues. V dropped 2 bases and J dropped 2; count of bases not matched to a gene: 6. Germline CDR1 is MNHNY and CDR2 is SVGAGI (reference sequence). CDR3 sequence: CASSYETGNGNQPQHF. The CDR3 DNA is TGTGCCAGCAGTTACGAGACAGGGAACGGCAATCAGCCCCAGCATTTT.

The chain recombines TRBV6-1 with TRBJ1-4; TRBD1 aligns across 7 bases. CDR1 and CDR2 from the germline V gene are MNHNS and SASEGT. V was clipped by 3 bases and J by 7 bases; unmatched bases: 5. This CDR3 contains 14 residues. CDR3 region: CASSEATGFEKLFF. CDR3 DNA: TGTGCCAGCAGTGAGGCGACAGGGTTTGAAAAACTGTTTTTT.

The V and J genes are TRBV7-8 and TRBJ1-5; maybe TRBD1 (6 bases). V was cut by 2 bases and J by 4 bases, with 9 bases left in between. This CDR3 has 14 amino acids. CDR1 SGHVS and CDR2 FQNEAQ come from the germline V gene. The chain's CDR3 is CASSLWDINQPQHF. The CDR3 nucleotides read TGTGCCAGCAGCTTATGGGACATAAATCAGCCCCAGCATTTT.

The chain employs TRBV28 and TRBJ2-5; 14 nucleotides match TRBD2. The CDR3 has 15 residues. The germline gives CDR1 MDHEN, CDR2 SYDVKM. The J segment lost 4 bases and the V segment lost 5 bases, leaving 3 bases of the junction unmatched. The CDR3 loop reads CASSPGLAGVETQYF. For the CDR3, the DNA is TGTGCCAGCAGTCCGGGACTAGCGGGGGTAGAGACCCAGTACTTC.